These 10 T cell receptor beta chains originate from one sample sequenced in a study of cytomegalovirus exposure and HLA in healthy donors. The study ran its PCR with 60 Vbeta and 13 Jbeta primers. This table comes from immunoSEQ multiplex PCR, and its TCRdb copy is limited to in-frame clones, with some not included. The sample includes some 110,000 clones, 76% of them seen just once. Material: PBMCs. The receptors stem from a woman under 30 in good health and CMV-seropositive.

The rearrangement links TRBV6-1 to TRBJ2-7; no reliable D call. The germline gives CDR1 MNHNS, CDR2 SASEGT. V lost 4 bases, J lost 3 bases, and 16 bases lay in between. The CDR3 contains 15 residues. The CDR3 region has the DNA TGTGCCAGCAGTGGGATCCCAACAGTTGGCTACGAGCAGTACTTC. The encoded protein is CASSGIPTVGYEQYF.

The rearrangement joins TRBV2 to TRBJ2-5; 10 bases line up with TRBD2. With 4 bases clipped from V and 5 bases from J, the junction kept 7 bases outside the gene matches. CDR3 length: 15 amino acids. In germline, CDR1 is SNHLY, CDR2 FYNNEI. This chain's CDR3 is CASSALAGGRETQYF. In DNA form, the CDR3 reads TGTGCCAGCAGTGCTTTAGCGGGAGGTCGGGAGACCCAGTACTTC.

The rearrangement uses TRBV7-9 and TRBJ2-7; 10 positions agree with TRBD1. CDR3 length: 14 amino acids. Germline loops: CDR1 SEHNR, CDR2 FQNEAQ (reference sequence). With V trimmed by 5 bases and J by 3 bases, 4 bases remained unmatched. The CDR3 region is CASSGQGVRYEQYF. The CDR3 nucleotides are TGTGCCAGCAGCGGACAGGGGGTTCGCTACGAGCAGTACTTC.

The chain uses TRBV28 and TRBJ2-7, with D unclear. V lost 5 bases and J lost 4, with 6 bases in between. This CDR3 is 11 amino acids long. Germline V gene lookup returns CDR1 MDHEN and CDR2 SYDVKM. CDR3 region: CASSLNYEQYF. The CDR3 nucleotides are TGTGCCAGCAGTCTAAATTACGAGCAGTACTTC.

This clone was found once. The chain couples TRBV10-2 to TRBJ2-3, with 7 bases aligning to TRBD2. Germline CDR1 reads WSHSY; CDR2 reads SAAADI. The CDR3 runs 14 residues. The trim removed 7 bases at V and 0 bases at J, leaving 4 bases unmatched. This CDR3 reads CASIERESTDTQYF. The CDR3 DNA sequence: TGCGCCAGCATCGAGCGGGAAAGCACAGATACGCAGTATTTT.

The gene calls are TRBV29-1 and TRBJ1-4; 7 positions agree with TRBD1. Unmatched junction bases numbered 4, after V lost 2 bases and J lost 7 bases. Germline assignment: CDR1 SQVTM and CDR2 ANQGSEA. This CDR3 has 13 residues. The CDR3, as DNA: TGCAGCGTTGAAAGCCAGGGGGTTGAAAAACTGTTTTTT. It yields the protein CSVESQGVEKLFF.

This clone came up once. Here the CDR3 DNA reads TGTGCCAGCAGCTCGGGACTAGCGGGATCGACCTACGAGCAGTACTTC. Encoded protein: CASSSGLAGSTYEQYF. J is TRBJ2-7 and V is TRBV7-3; 13 bases match TRBD2. CDR1 is SGHTA, CDR2 FQGTGA, per germline. The CDR3 loop spans 16 amino acids. The V and J ends lost 4 bases and 2 bases, in that order; junction bases with no gene match: 5. Combining the CDR3 with reference TRBV7-3 and TRBJ2-7 gives the whole variable domain GAGVSQTPSNKVTEKGKYVELRCDPISGHTALYWYRQSLGQGPEFLIYFQGTGAADDSGLPNDRFFAVRPEGSVSTLKIQRTERGDSAVYLCASSSGLAGSTYEQYFGPGTRLTVT.

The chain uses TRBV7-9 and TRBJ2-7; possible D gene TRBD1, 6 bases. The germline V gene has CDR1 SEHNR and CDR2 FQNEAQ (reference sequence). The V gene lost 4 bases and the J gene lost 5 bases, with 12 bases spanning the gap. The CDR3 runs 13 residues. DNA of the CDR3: TGTGCCAGCAGCTCGACAGGCCCCAACGAGCAGTACTTC. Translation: CASSSTGPNEQYF.

CDR3 residues: CSVENAGTNEQFF. The CDR3 DNA follows: TGCAGCGTTGAAAACGCAGGTACTAATGAGCAGTTCTTC. The rearrangement links TRBV29-1 to TRBJ2-1, with D unresolved. The V gene lost 2 bases and the J gene lost 7 bases, with 12 bases spanning the gap. CDR3 length: 13 residues. The germline gives CDR1 SQVTM, CDR2 ANQGSEA.

The CDR3 protein is CASSTRQGKGTNYGYTF. In DNA form, the CDR3 reads TGTGCCAGTAGTACACGACAGGGTAAGGGGACGAACTATGGCTACACCTTC. The chain recombines TRBV19 with TRBJ1-2; 7 nucleotides align to TRBD1. V trimming: 4 bases; J trimming: 2 bases; junction bases outside the gene matches: 13. The length of the CDR3 is 17 residues. Germline CDR1 is LNHDA and CDR2 is SQIVND (reference sequence).